This T cell receptor (beta chain) was profiled in a study of blood T cell repertoires in COVID-19. Study overall: Acute-phase and convalescent COVID-19 samples originated in the United States, Italy and Spain.

This clone came up once. Original processing notes: Quantification of nucleated cells was approximated via reference gene primer amplification. Here immunoSEQ multiplex PCR was the method, and the copy in TCRdb shows in-frame clones only, minus some. V and J calls and clone size are those listed in that table; D and trimming were worked out from the DNA. The sample lists approximately 150,000 clones; around four fifths were seen once. This CDR3 has 16 amino acids. What was sequenced was peripheral blood. The chain combines TRBV21-1 with TRBJ2-7; the D call TRBD1 from the table was never checked on the DNA. TRBV21-1 represents a pseudogene. The TCR originated in a human donor in a cohort sampled during active COVID-19. The CDR3 reads CASSKRGQGRGYEQYF. The CDR3 region has the DNA TGTGCCAGCAGCAAAAGGGGACAGGGTAGAGGCTACGAGCAGTACTTC.